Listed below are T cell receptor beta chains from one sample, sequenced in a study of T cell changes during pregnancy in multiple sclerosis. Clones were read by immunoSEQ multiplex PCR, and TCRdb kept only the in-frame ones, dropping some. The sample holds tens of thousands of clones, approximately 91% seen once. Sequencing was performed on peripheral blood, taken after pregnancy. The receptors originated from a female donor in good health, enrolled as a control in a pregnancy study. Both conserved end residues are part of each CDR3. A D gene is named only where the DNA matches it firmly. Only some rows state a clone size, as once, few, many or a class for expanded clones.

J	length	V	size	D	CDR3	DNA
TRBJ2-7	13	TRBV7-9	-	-	CASSLSSGYEQYF	TGTGCCAGCAGCTTAAGTAGCGGCTACGAGCAGTACTTC
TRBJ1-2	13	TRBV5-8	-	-	CASSLVRAGGYTF	TGTGCCAGCAGCTTGGTCAGGGCTGGTGGCTACACCTTC
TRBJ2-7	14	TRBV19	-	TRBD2	CASAPGLASYEQYF	TGTGCCAGCGCCCCGGGACTAGCTTCGTACGAGCAGTACTTC
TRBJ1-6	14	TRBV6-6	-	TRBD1	CASSRQGPESPLHF	TGTGCCAGCAGTCGACAGGGACCAGAGTCACCCCTCCACTTT
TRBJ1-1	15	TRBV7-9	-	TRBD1	CASSLGAGGNTEAFF	TGTGCCAGCAGCTTAGGGGCAGGGGGAAACACTGAAGCTTTCTTT
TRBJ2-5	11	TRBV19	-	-	CASTSQETQYF	TGTGCCAGTACTTCCCAAGAGACCCAGTACTTC
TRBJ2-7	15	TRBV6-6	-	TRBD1	CASSWGQGASYEQYF	TGTGCCAGCAGTTGGGGACAGGGGGCTTCCTACGAGCAGTACTTC
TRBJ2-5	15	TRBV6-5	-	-	CASSHTGSSQETQYF	TGTGCCAGCAGTCACACGGGGAGCAGCCAAGAGACCCAGTACTTC
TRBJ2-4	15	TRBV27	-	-	CASSPIAGLENIQYF	TGTGCCAGCAGCCCCATCGCAGGCTTGGAAAACATTCAGTACTTC
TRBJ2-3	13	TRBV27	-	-	CASSSVFGDTQYF	TGTGCCAGCTCGTCGGTGTTCGGGGATACGCAGTATTTT
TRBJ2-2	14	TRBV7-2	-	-	CASSLFPEGGELFF	TGTGCCAGCAGCTTATTCCCGGAGGGCGGGGAGCTGTTTTTT
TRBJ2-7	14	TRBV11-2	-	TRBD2	CASSLAGGYSEQYF	TGTGCCAGCAGCCTAGCGGGAGGGTACAGCGAGCAGTACTTC
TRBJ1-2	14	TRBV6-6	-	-	CASSFREYNYGYTF	TGTGCCAGCAGTTTCCGCGAGTATAACTATGGCTACACCTTC
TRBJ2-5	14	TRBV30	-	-	CAWSVRLNQETQYF	TGTGCCTGGAGTGTACGGTTAAACCAAGAGACCCAGTACTTC
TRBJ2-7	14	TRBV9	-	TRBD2	CASSPTSGMDEQYF	TGTGCCAGCAGCCCTACTAGCGGGATGGACGAGCAGTACTTC
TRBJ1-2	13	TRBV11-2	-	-	CASSLHRVYGYTF	TGTGCCAGCAGCTTACACAGGGTCTATGGCTACACCTTC
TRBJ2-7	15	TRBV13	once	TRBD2	CASSQRGLAYYEQYF	TGTGCCAGCAGCCAAAGGGGACTAGCGTACTACGAGCAGTACTTC